Presented here are 24 T cell receptor beta chains from one specimen sequenced in a study of metastatic and nonmetastatic thyroid tumors. Patients were all untreated before their thyroid surgery. TCRdb reprocessed the PCR reads using MiXCR. The sample carries about 12,000 clones, 31% recorded once. Sequenced input: tumor tissue. These receptors came from a female donor with papillary thyroid cancer or a benign thyroid nodule (not recorded which). Some clones in this sample may be carry-over from other donors' samples.

In this sample, this clone turned up once. The chain is built from TRBV4-3 and TRBJ1-4; D perhaps matches TRBD1 (6 bases). CDR3 size: 15 residues. Germline values: CDR1 LGHNA, CDR2 YSLEER. Trimming took 1 base from V and 5 from J, leaving 11 bases between them. The CDR3 DNA sequence: TGCGCCAGCAGCCAAGTATCAGGGGCGAATGAAAAACTGTTTTTT. Translated: CASSQVSGANEKLFF.

This clone was seen a few times. A much larger clone is a single base away; this may be a read error. Without the conserved terminal phenylalanine or tryptophan, this CDR3 likely stems from a read error. The chain has TRBV29-1 and TRBJ2-5; D ambiguous. The CDR3 is 12 residues long. V was shortened by 1 base and J by 5 bases, with 8 bases between the two germline ends. Germline values: CDR1 SQVTM, CDR2 ANQGSEA. The DNA for the CDR3 is TGCAGCGTTGAAGTTGGCAGTGAGACCCAGTACCTC. This gives the protein CSVEVGSETQYL.

The chain carries TRBV5-1 and TRBJ2-7; D is perhaps TRBD1 (6 bases). This CDR3 spans 16 amino acids. Germline V gives CDR1 SGHRS, CDR2 YFSETQ. The V end was cut by 4 bases, the J end by 5 bases, with 22 bases between. The DNA of the CDR3 is TGCGCCAGCAGCCCCAACTCAACAGGGCTCAGGCACGAGCAGTACTTC. Amino acids: CASSPNSTGLRHEQYF.

The rearrangement links TRBV11-3 to TRBJ2-7; 14 bases line up with TRBD2. This CDR3 has 15 amino acids. The V and J ends lost 5 bases and 6 bases, in that order; junction bases with no gene match: 6. Germline CDR1 is SGHNT and CDR2 is YENEEA. CDR3 nucleotides: TGTGCCAGCAGCAAGGGACTAGCGGGAGAGAGCGAGCAGTACTTC. Translation gives CASSKGLAGESEQYF.

The chain couples TRBV30 to TRBJ1-4, with 7 bases identical to TRBD1. The CDR3 is 14 residues long. Germline CDR1 and CDR2: GTSNPN and SVGIG (reference sequence). Trimming at V came to 1 base and at J to 8 bases, leaving 7 bases not matched to a gene. The CDR3 nucleotides read TGTGCCTGGAGTGCTCGCAGGGGGAGGGAAAAACTGTTTTTT. This translates into CAWSARRGREKLFF. Filled out from reference TRBV30 and TRBJ1-4, the complete variable domain reads SQTIHQWPATLVQPVGSPLSLECTVEGTSNPNLYWYRQAAGRGLQLLFYSVGIGQISSEVPQNLSASRPQDRQFILSSKKLLLSDSGFYLCAWSARRGREKLFFGSGTQLSVL.

Comment on this clone: At one end, the junction sequence differs from germline, possibly due to a read error. The CDR3 protein is CASGLGVRSNYGYTF. The CDR3 bases are TGTGCCAGCGGTTTGGGTGTCCGGTCTAACTATGGCTACACCTTC. This chain uses TRBV12-3 or TRBV12-4 with TRBJ1-2; no clear D gene. This CDR3 comprises 15 residues.

This clone qualifies as medium-sized (0.01 to 0.1%). The chain employs TRBV20-1 and TRBJ1-5; 8 nucleotides line up with TRBD1. Looked up from germline, CDR1 is DFQATT and CDR2 is SNEGSKA (reference sequence). The V gene end was trimmed by 4 bases and the J gene end by 4 bases; junction bases not matched to a gene: 3. The CDR3 extends over 13 amino acids. In DNA form, the CDR3 reads TGCAGTGCTAACGGACAGGGTAATCAGCCCCAGCATTTT. Amino acid sequence: CSANGQGNQPQHF.

V gene TRBV28 combines with J gene TRBJ2-1; perhaps D is TRBD1 or TRBD2 (5 bases each). The V end lost 4 bases, the J end lost 8 bases, and 24 bases lay between the germline ends. Per germline, CDR1 MDHEN and CDR2 SYDVKM. The CDR3 totals 17 residues. Here the CDR3 reads CASSSLGVGVLGDEQFF. Written as DNA, the CDR3 is TGTGCCAGCAGTTCACTAGGGGTGGGAGTCCTTGGCGATGAGCAGTTCTTC.

The V and J genes are TRBV5-1 and TRBJ2-7, with TRBD2 identical over 8 bases. This CDR3 has 16 residues. V lost 4 bases and J lost 3; bases outside the gene matches: 12. Germline V gene lookup returns CDR1 SGHRS and CDR2 YFSETQ. CDR3 protein: CASSHTTGTSFYEQYF. CDR3 nucleotide sequence: TGCGCCAGCAGCCACACTACCGGGACTAGTTTCTACGAGCAGTACTTC. The complete variable domain, with remaining parts taken from reference TRBV5-1 and TRBJ2-7, reads KAGVTQTPRYLIKTRGQQVTLSCSPISGHRSVSWYQQTPGQGLQFLFEYFSETQRNKGNFPGRFSGRQFSNSRSEMNVSTLELGDSALYLCASSHTTGTSFYEQYFGPGTRLTVT.

The gene calls are TRBV11-2 and TRBJ2-1, with 11 nucleotides matching TRBD2. Trimming removed 5 bases from V and 9 bases from J; junction bases left unmatched: 3. The CDR3 covers 13 residues. Germline V gene data show CDR1 as SGHAT and CDR2 as FQNNGV. CDR3 DNA sequence: TGTGCCAGCAGCGCGACTAGCGGGACTGAGCAGTTCTTC. It codes for CASSATSGTEQFF.

This clone was observed many times. V usage is TRBV10-3 and J usage is TRBJ2-2; a possible D gene is TRBD1 (5 bases). V dropped 3 bases and J dropped 3 bases, with 5 bases sitting between them. CDR3 length equals 13 residues. Germline CDR1 is ENHRY and CDR2 is SYGVKD. The CDR3 sequence is CAISDRDTGELFF. The DNA of the CDR3 is TGTGCCATCAGTGACAGGGACACCGGGGAGCTGTTTTTT.

The chain has TRBV5-1 and TRBJ1-6, with a weak D call TRBD1 (5 bases). The CDR3 sequence is 16 residues long. CDR1 SGHRS and CDR2 YFSETQ come from the germline V gene. V lost 3 bases, J lost 1 base, and 11 bases lay in between. CDR3 nucleotide sequence: TGCGCCAGCAGCTCCGACGGGGGGTCCTATAATTCACCCCTCCACTTT. As protein: CASSSDGGSYNSPLHF.

This clone appeared a few times. The chain employs TRBV6-2 or TRBV6-3 and TRBJ2-7; D uncertain. The CDR3 spans 15 residues. Trimming left V 0 bases short and J 0 bases short, with 9 bases between. From germline, CDR1 is MNHEY and CDR2 SVGEGT. In nucleotides, the CDR3 is TGTGCCAGCAGTTACTCGTCGGCGAGCTCCTACGAGCAGTACTTC. Its translation is CASSYSSASSYEQYF.

This chain uses TRBV24-1 with TRBJ2-1; 7 positions match TRBD1. V was clipped by 6 bases and J by 4 bases; unmatched bases: 14. This CDR3 comprises 17 residues. CDR1 and CDR2 (germline): KGHDR, SFDVKD. This CDR3 reads CATSSLIDRAPYNEQFF. The CDR3 nucleotides are TGTGCCACCAGTAGTCTGATCGACAGGGCACCTTACAATGAGCAGTTCTTC.

The count of this clone is one. At one end, the junction sequence differs from germline, possibly due to a read error. The CDR3 sequence is CANSQEGGGKLFF. The CDR3 DNA reads TGTGCCAACAGCCAAGAGGGGGGCGGAAAACTGTTTTTT. The gene calls are TRBV3-1 and TRBJ1-4; TRBD1 might be the D (6 bases). Germline CDR1 and CDR2: LGHDT and YNNKEL (reference sequence). This CDR3 region has 13 residues.

This clone is medium-sized (0.01 to 0.1%) within its sample. This chain connects TRBV10-3 to TRBJ2-3; D unresolved. Germline assignment: CDR1 ENHRY and CDR2 SYGVKD. The CDR3 runs to 13 residues. V lost 2 bases and J lost 1, with 4 bases in between. CDR3 amino acids: CAISEVGTDTQYF. The CDR3 bases are TGTGCCATCAGTGAGGTGGGCACAGATACGCAGTATTTT.

This clone occurred many times. The V and J genes are TRBV10-3 and TRBJ1-5; D uncertain. The CDR3 is 13 amino acids. V was clipped by 2 bases and J by 5 bases, with 7 bases between them. The V gene's germline CDR1 is ENHRY and CDR2 SYGVKD. CDR3 nucleotide sequence: TGTGCCATCAGTGAGCTCTCAGATCAGCCCCAGCATTTT. Translated, it gives CAISELSDQPQHF.

This clone qualifies as medium-sized. This chain uses TRBV28 with TRBJ1-2; D perhaps matches TRBD1 (5 bases). Germline-derived CDR1 and CDR2 are MDHEN and SYDVKM. The CDR3 is 13 amino acids. V lost 6 bases and J lost 5, with 13 bases in between. The CDR3 reads CASSNRRRYGYTF. DNA for the CDR3: TGTGCCAGCAGCAACAGGCGTCGATATGGCTACACCTTC.

This clone occurred a few times. The CDR3 DNA reads as TGTGCCAGCAGTTGTGTACAAAGCTCCTACGAGCAGTACTTC. It translates to CASSCVQSSYEQYF. This chain connects TRBV2 to TRBJ2-7; no clear D gene. Germline V gene lookup returns CDR1 SNHLY and CDR2 FYNNEI. Trimming cost V 5 bases and J 0 bases, with 11 bases left between them. The CDR3 runs 14 residues.

Only a few counts were recorded for this clone. V is TRBV2 and J is TRBJ2-7; TRBD2 matches at 7 bases. Trimming took 8 bases from V and 2 from J; bases not matched to a gene: 6. CDR1 is SNHLY, CDR2 FYNNEI, per germline. The CDR3 covers 13 residues. CDR3 in amino acids: CASLAEWTYEQYF. DNA of the CDR3: TGTGCCAGCCTAGCGGAGTGGACCTACGAGCAGTACTTC.

V usage is TRBV11-1 and J usage is TRBJ2-1; no firm D call. This CDR3 region has 17 residues. Germline V gene data show CDR1 as SGHAT and CDR2 as FQDESV (reference sequence). Trimming took 0 bases from V and 4 from J, leaving 16 bases between them. The CDR3 DNA reads TGTGCCAGCAGCTTAGCGGGTCCGTGGTGTTGGTACAATGAGCAGTTCTTC. Protein sequence: CASSLAGPWCWYNEQFF.

The rearrangement uses TRBV11-1 and TRBJ1-1; TRBD1 matches at 8 bases. The V segment lost 1 base and the J segment 1 base; nucleotides outside the gene matches: 5. CDR3 length: 16 amino acids. Germline V CDR1 and CDR2: SGHAT, FQDESV (reference sequence). This CDR3 is CASSLVSGTGNTEAFF. CDR3 DNA: TGTGCCAGCAGCTTAGTGTCCGGGACAGGGAACACTGAAGCTTTCTTT. Full variable domain (missing parts from reference TRBV11-1 and TRBJ1-1): EAEVAQSPRYKITEKSQAVAFWCDPISGHATLYWYRQILGQGPELLVQFQDESVVDDSQLPKDRFSAERLKGVDSTLKIQPAELGDSAMYLCASSLVSGTGNTEAFFGQGTRLTVV.

This clone was picked up a small number of times. V usage is TRBV6-1 and J usage is TRBJ2-1; TRBD2 matches at 9 bases. The ends lost 6 bases at V and 4 bases at J; junction bases unmatched: 7. The length of the CDR3 is 15 residues. Germline V gene sequence: CDR1 MNHNS, CDR2 SASEGT. CDR3 DNA: TGTGCCAGCAGAGAGACTAGCGGAAAGTACAATGAGCAGTTCTTC. Amino acids: CASRETSGKYNEQFF.

This clone has just a few counts. This chain links TRBV27 with TRBJ2-7; D is undetermined. V lost 4 bases and J lost 3, with 10 bases in between. CDR3 length equals 13 residues. Germline-derived CDR1 and CDR2 are MNHEY and SMNVEV (reference sequence). CDR3 protein: CASSYVDLYEQYF. Here the CDR3 DNA reads TGTGCCAGCAGTTACGTGGATCTCTACGAGCAGTACTTC.